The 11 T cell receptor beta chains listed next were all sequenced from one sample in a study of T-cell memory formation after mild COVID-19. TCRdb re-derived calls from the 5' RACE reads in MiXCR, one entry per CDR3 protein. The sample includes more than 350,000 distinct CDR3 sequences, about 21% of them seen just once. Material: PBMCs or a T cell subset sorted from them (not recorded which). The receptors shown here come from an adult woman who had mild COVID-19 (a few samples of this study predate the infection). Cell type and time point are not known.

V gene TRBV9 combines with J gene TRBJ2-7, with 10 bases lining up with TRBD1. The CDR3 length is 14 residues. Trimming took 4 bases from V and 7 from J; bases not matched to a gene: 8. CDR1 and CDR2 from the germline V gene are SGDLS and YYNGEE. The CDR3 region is CASSLGDRGGEQYF. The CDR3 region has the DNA TGTGCCAGCAGCCTAGGGGACAGGGGAGGTGAGCAGTACTTC.

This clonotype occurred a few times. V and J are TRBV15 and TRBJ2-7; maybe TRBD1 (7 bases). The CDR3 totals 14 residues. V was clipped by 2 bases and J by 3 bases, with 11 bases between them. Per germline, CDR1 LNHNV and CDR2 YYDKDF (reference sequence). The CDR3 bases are TGTGCCACCAGCAGACAGGGGGGTGACTACGAGCAGTACTTC. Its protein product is CATSRQGGDYEQYF.

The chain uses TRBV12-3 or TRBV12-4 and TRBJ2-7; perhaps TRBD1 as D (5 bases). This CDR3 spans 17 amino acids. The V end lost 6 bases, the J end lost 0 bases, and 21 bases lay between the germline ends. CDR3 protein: CASSLSGLRVSSYEQYF. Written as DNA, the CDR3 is TGTGCCAGCAGCCTATCAGGTCTCAGGGTTAGCTCCTACGAGCAGTACTTC.

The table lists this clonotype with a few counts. CDR3 sequence: CASSSKLTAHYNEQFF. The CDR3 bases are TGTGCCAGCAGCTCGAAGCTGACAGCACACTACAATGAGCAGTTCTTC. The J gene is TRBJ2-1, the V gene TRBV7-6; a weak D match, TRBD1 (5 bases). V was pared by 4 bases and J by 3 bases, with 16 bases between. The CDR3 has 16 residues. The germline V gene encodes CDR1 SGHVS and CDR2 FNYEAQ.

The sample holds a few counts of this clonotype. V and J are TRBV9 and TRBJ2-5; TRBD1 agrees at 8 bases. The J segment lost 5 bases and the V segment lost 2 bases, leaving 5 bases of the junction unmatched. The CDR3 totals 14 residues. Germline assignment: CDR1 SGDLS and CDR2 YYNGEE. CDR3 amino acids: CASSVTGAQETQYF. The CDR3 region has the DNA TGTGCCAGCAGCGTGACAGGGGCGCAGGAGACCCAGTACTTC.

CDR3 in amino acids: CASSLPGQGYNYEQYF. In DNA form, the CDR3 reads TGTGCCAGCAGCCTCCCGGGACAGGGGTATAACTACGAGCAGTACTTC. The chain recombines TRBV7-9 with TRBJ2-7; TRBD1 aligns across 10 bases. Germline V gives CDR1 SEHNR, CDR2 FQNEAQ (reference sequence). V was pared by 5 bases and J by 3 bases, with 10 bases of the junction left unmatched. The CDR3 extends over 16 amino acids.

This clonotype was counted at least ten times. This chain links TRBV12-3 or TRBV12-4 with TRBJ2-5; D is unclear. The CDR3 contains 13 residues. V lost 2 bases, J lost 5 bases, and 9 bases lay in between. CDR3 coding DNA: TGTGCCAGCAGTTTAAGCCCAATGGAGACCCAGTACTTC. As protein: CASSLSPMETQYF.

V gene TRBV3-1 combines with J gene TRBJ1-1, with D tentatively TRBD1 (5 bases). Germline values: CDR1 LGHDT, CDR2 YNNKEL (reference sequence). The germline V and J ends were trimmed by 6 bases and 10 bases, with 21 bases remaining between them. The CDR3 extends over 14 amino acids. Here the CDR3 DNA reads TGTGCCAGCAGGGATGAACACTCCCTGGGGGGAGCTTTCTTT. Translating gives CASRDEHSLGGAFF.

The CDR3 protein is CASSDVGGSTDTQYF. The DNA of the CDR3 is TGTGCCAGTAGCGACGTCGGGGGCAGCACAGATACGCAGTATTTT. The chain is built from TRBV19 and TRBJ2-3; D may match TRBD1 or TRBD2 (6 bases each). Deletions cut 6 bases from V and 0 bases from J, with 13 bases between. This CDR3 comprises 15 residues. Germline lookup yields CDR1 LNHDA and CDR2 SQIVND (reference sequence).

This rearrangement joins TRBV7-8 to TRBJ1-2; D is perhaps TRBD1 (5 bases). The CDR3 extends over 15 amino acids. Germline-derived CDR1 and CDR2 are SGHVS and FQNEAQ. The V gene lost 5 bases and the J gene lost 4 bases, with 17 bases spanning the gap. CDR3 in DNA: TGTGCCAGCAGCCAACGAACAGGTTCTTTCTATGGCTACACCTTC. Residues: CASSQRTGSFYGYTF.

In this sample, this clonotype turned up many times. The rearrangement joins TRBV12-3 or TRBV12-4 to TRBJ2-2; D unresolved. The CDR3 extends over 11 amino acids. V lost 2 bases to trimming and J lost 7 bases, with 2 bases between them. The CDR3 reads CASSLLGELFF. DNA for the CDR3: TGTGCCAGCAGTTTACTCGGGGAGCTGTTTTTT.